One and the same sample provided the 16 T cell receptor beta chains below, sequenced in a study of T cell repertoires in cytomegalovirus infection (dated by TCRdb to 2018 to 2020). These receptors have no identified antigens. The sample's treatment or condition label, in plain terms: in vitro stimulation with specific CMV peptide epitopes to enrich CMV-specific T cells. Instrument used: Illumina HiSeq 1500. TCRdb applied fastp at Q25 and MiXCR to the public reads, then kept only in-frame beta chains. Each record represents a unique CDR3 protein, reported with the most common genes and DNA among its rows. Present in this sample are more than 85,000 distinct CDR3 sequences, around 29% of which were seen just once. The ten top clones hold roughly 81% of the sample. The specimen comprised CD8+ T cells from cultured PBMCs, sampled from culture after CMV antigen stimulation. The receptors stem from a human donor in good health (CMV status not recorded). Some clones in this sample may be carry-over from other donors' samples.

This clonotype came up a few times. The chain is built from TRBV19 and TRBJ2-1; tentatively, D is TRBD1 (6 bases). This CDR3 spans 15 amino acids. The germline CDR1 and CDR2 sequences are LNHDA and SQIVND (reference sequence). V lost 5 bases, J lost 2 bases, and 13 bases lay in between. Here the CDR3 reads CASSLLGTPYNEQFF. The DNA of the CDR3 is TGTGCCAGTAGTCTCCTGGGGACACCCTACAATGAGCAGTTCTTC.

This clonotype was observed at least ten times. This chain connects TRBV4-1 to TRBJ1-2, with D uncertain. The CDR3 is made up of 14 amino acids. The V end was cut by 0 bases, the J end by 3 bases, with 8 bases between. Looked up from germline, CDR1 is MGHRA and CDR2 is YSYEKL. DNA for the CDR3: TGCGCCAGCAGCCAAGATAAACGTGACTATGGCTACACCTTC. Amino acid sequence: CASSQDKRDYGYTF.

A few counts support this clonotype. The chain joins TRBV4-1 to TRBJ1-3; D uncertain. Trimming took off 0 bases at V and 4 bases at J, with 7 bases between the two ends. The CDR3 is made up of 14 amino acids. CDR1 is MGHRA and CDR2 is YSYEKL in the germline V gene. CDR3 loop: CASSQEEGGNTIYF. CDR3 nucleotide sequence: TGCGCCAGCAGCCAAGAGGAGGGAGGAAACACCATATATTTT.

This chain connects TRBV2 to TRBJ2-3, with a tentative D call TRBD2 (6 bases). Trimming took off 6 bases at V and 1 base at J, with 17 bases between the two ends. Germline CDR1 reads SNHLY; CDR2 reads FYNNEI. The CDR3 has 16 amino acids. The CDR3 DNA sequence: TGTGCCAGCAGGACCACACGGACGGGGGGCACAGATACGCAGTATTTT. It yields the protein CASRTTRTGGTDTQYF.

The table lists this clonotype with many counts. This chain uses TRBV7-6 with TRBJ2-5; 7 nucleotides line up with TRBD2. This CDR3 region has 14 residues. V trimming: 8 bases; J trimming: 4 bases; junction bases outside the gene matches: 10. Per germline, CDR1 SGHVS and CDR2 FNYEAQ. The CDR3 region has the DNA TGTGCCAGCGGCCCGGGGGGTACGGGAGAGACCCAGTACTTC. It codes for CASGPGGTGETQYF.

This clonotype was detected only a few times. The chain employs TRBV4-1 and TRBJ2-7; TRBD1 matches 8 bases. Germline V CDR1 and CDR2: MGHRA, YSYEKL. The CDR3 covers 15 residues. Trimming took 4 bases from V and 2 from J; bases not matched to a gene: 7. CDR3 region: CASSRRTGMTYEQYF. Here the CDR3 DNA reads TGCGCCAGCAGCCGAAGGACAGGGATGACCTACGAGCAGTACTTC.

This chain links TRBV6-5 with TRBJ2-7, with a weak D call TRBD2 (5 bases). The length of the CDR3 is 14 residues. Germline CDR1 reads MNHEY; CDR2 reads SVGAGI. V dropped 0 bases and J dropped 3 bases, with 9 bases sitting between them. The CDR3 loop reads CASSYSSSDYEQYF. CDR3 in DNA: TGTGCCAGCAGTTACTCGAGTAGCGACTACGAGCAGTACTTC.

This chain joins TRBV9 and TRBJ1-2, with D hard to call. The CDR3 extends over 14 amino acids. Trimming shortened V by 0 bases and J by 4 bases, and 10 bases separated the two germline ends. In germline, CDR1 is SGDLS, CDR2 YYNGEE. The CDR3 sequence: CASSVDRAGYGYTF. CDR3 in DNA: TGTGCCAGCAGCGTAGATCGAGCAGGCTATGGCTACACCTTC.

This chain connects TRBV19 to TRBJ2-7, with D possibly TRBD2 on 5 matching bases. Trimming left V 10 bases short and J 0 bases short, with 19 bases between. CDR1 and CDR2 (germline): LNHDA, SQIVND (reference sequence). The CDR3 loop spans 15 amino acids. CDR3 protein: CATGTLDGLSYEQYF. The CDR3 nucleotides read TGTGCCACAGGAACCTTGGACGGACTCTCCTACGAGCAGTACTTC.

The chain employs TRBV19 and TRBJ2-2; D is undetermined. This CDR3 has 14 residues. V lost 4 bases and J lost 1, with 7 bases in between. Per germline, CDR1 LNHDA and CDR2 SQIVND (reference sequence). DNA for the CDR3: TGTGCCAGTAGTACATCGGGGAACACCGGGGAGCTGTTTTTT. As protein: CASSTSGNTGELFF. The whole variable domain, remainder taken from reference TRBV19 and TRBJ2-2, is DGGITQSPKYLFRKEGQNVTLSCEQNLNHDAMYWYRQDPGQGLRLIYYSQIVNDFQKGDIAEGYSVSREKKESFPLTVTSAQKNPTAFYLCASSTSGNTGELFFGEGSRLTVL.

This clonotype was counted only a few times. The chain employs TRBV19 and TRBJ1-3; no definite D call. The CDR3 length is 16 residues. Trimming left V 7 bases short and J 0 bases short, with 16 bases between. CDR1 is LNHDA and CDR2 is SQIVND in the germline V gene (reference sequence). CDR3 residues: CASTLWSMSSGNTIYF. CDR3 DNA: TGTGCCAGTACTCTTTGGAGCATGAGCTCTGGAAACACCATATATTTT.

This clonotype has more than one count but fewer than ten. The gene calls are TRBV5-1 and TRBJ1-1; D ambiguous. The CDR3 contains 14 residues. The V end was cut by 4 bases, the J end by 3 bases, with 13 bases between. Looked up from germline, CDR1 is SGHRS and CDR2 is YFSETQ. CDR3 in DNA: TGCGCCAGCAGCGCTAACACCGACTACACTGAAGCTTTCTTT. Translated: CASSANTDYTEAFF.

The chain carries TRBV4-1 and TRBJ2-7; no reliable D call. The V end was cut by 0 bases, the J end by 4 bases, with 4 bases between. Germline loops: CDR1 MGHRA, CDR2 YSYEKL. The CDR3 is made up of 12 amino acids. CDR3 nucleotide sequence: TGCGCCAGCAGCCAAGATGGATACGAGCAGTACTTC. Protein product: CASSQDGYEQYF.

This clonotype has only one observation. This chain joins TRBV4-1 and TRBJ1-6, with 7 bases lining up with TRBD1. The germline V gene encodes CDR1 MGHRA and CDR2 YSYEKL. This CDR3 has 18 amino acids. V was pared by 0 bases and J by 6 bases, with 11 bases of the junction left unmatched. CDR3 in DNA: TGCGCCAGCAGCCAAGACGTGGACAGGCCGCTAGGTAATTCACCCCTCCACTTT. Translating it yields CASSQDVDRPLGNSPLHF.

The chain employs TRBV12-3 or TRBV12-4 and TRBJ1-5; no definite D call. V was cut by 2 bases and J by 7 bases, with 15 bases left in between. The CDR3 runs to 15 residues. This chain's CDR3 is CASSLSARGFQPQHF. Here the CDR3 DNA reads TGTGCCAGCAGTTTAAGTGCCCGGGGATTCCAGCCCCAGCATTTT.

In this sample, this clonotype turned up many times. The chain carries TRBV27 and TRBJ2-2; D remains ambiguous. This CDR3 comprises 12 residues. Germline V lookup: CDR1 MNHEY, CDR2 SMNVEV (reference sequence). Trimming took off 5 bases at V and 5 bases at J, with 6 bases between the two ends. The CDR3 DNA sequence: TGTGCCAGCAGTCCTCAGACCGGGGAGCTGTTTTTT. Translating it yields CASSPQTGELFF.